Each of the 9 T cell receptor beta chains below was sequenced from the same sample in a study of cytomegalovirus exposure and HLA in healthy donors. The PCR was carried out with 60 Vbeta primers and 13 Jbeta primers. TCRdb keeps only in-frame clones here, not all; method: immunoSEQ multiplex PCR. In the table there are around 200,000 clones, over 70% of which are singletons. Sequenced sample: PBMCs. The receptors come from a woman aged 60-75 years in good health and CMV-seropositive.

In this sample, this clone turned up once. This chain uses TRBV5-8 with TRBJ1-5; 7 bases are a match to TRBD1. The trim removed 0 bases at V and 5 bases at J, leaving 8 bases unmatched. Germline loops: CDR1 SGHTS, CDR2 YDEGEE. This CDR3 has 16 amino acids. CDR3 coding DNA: TGTGCCAGCAGCTTGGCTCGGGACAGCGGATATCAGCCCCAGCATTTT. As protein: CASSLARDSGYQPQHF.

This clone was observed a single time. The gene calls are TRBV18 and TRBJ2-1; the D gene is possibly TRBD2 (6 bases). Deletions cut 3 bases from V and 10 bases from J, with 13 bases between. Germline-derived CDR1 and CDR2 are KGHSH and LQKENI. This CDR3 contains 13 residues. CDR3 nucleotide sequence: TGTGCCAGCTCACCCACCAGTGGGGGGGAGCAGTTCTTC. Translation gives CASSPTSGGEQFF.

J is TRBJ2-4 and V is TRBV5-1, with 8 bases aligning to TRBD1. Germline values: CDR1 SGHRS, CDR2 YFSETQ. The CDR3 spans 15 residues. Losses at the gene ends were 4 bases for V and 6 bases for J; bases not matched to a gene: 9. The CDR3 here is CASSDPGQAGNIQYF. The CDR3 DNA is TGCGCCAGCAGCGACCCGGGACAGGCAGGAAACATTCAGTACTTC. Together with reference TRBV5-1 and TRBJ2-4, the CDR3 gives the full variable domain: KAGVTQTPRYLIKTRGQQVTLSCSPISGHRSVSWYQQTPGQGLQFLFEYFSETQRNKGNFPGRFSGRQFSNSRSEMNVSTLELGDSALYLCASSDPGQAGNIQYFGAGTRLSVL.

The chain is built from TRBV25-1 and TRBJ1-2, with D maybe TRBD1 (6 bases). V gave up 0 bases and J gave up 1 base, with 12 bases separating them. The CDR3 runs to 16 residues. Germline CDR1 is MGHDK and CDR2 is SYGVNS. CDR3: CASSEYPRGSNYGYTF. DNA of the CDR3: TGTGCCAGCAGTGAATATCCCAGGGGCAGTAACTATGGCTACACCTTC.

The CDR3 protein is CASSVTGKTDTQYF. In nucleotides, the CDR3 is TGTGCCAGCAGCGTAACCGGGAAAACAGATACGCAGTATTTT. This chain connects TRBV9 to TRBJ2-3, with D perhaps matching TRBD2 (5 bases). Deletions cut 1 base from V and 3 bases from J, with 9 bases between. Germline CDR1 and CDR2: SGDLS and YYNGEE. The CDR3 sequence is 14 residues long.

CDR3 in DNA: TGTGCCAGCAGCTTAAACAGGGTGGACACTGAAGCTTTCTTT. Protein: CASSLNRVDTEAFF. This chain uses TRBV7-2 with TRBJ1-1; D possibly corresponds to TRBD1 (6 bases). From germline, CDR1 is SGHTA and CDR2 FQGNSA. The CDR3 has 14 amino acids. V was cut by 2 bases and J by 3 bases, with 10 bases left in between.

DNA for the CDR3: TGTGCCAGCTCACCACCGCGGGACAGGGGAGAAAAACTGTTTTTT. Protein sequence: CASSPPRDRGEKLFF. The genes are TRBV18 and TRBJ1-4, with TRBD1 identical over 10 bases. Germline CDR1 KGHSH, CDR2 LQKENI. The CDR3 runs 15 residues. Unmatched junction bases numbered 3, after V lost 0 bases and J lost 8 bases.

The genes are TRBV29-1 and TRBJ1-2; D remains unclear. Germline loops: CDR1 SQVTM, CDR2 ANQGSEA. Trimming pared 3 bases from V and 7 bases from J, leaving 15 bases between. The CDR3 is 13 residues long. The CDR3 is CSVEGWQVGGYTF. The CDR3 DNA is TGCAGCGTTGAGGGTTGGCAGGTTGGTGGCTACACCTTC.

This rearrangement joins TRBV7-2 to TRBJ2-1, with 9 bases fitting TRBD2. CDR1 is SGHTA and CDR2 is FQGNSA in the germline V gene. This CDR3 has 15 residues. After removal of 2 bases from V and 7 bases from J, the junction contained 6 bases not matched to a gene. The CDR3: CASSLIAGEGNEQFF. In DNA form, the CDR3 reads TGTGCCAGCAGCTTAATAGCGGGAGAAGGGAATGAGCAGTTCTTC.